This T cell receptor beta chain was observed in a study of cytomegalovirus exposure and HLA in healthy donors. Sequencing used immunoSEQ multiplex PCR; TCRdb keeps in-frame clones, though not all of them. This table has around 150,000 clones, approximately 82% appearing once. On this clone: Antigen: not known.

CDR3 length equals 14 residues. Per the germline V gene, CDR1 is SEHNR and CDR2 is FQNEAQ (reference sequence). V was trimmed by 3 bases and J by 4 bases, leaving 12 bases between them. Findings and limits, study-wide: Some TCR beta chains (roughly 160 of them) were listed as cytomegalovirus-associated. Published work reported that the classifier diagnosed cytomegalovirus status with high specificity and sensitivity. The dataset shows that most TCR sequences were rare, while some public TCRs occurred in many donors.

The specimen sequenced was PBMCs. The origin of this receptor is a man aged 25-45 years in good health and CMV-seropositive. V and J are TRBV7-9 and TRBJ1-2; no definite D call. CDR3 bases: TGTGCCAGCAGCTTTTTCCGGGGTCCCTATGGCTACACCTTC. This sequence encodes CASSFFRGPYGYTF.